This entry features one T cell receptor (beta chain) sequence. Its antigen is not known. This may stem from a read error, because a much larger clone lies one nucleotide away. Other DNA sequences in this specimen translate into the identical CDR3. The assay was immunoSEQ multiplex PCR, and TCRdb's table has in-frame clones only and misses some. The table lists approximately 160,000 clones, about 91% of them singletons. These data come from a study of T cell responses to AZD1222 COVID-19 vaccine. Study-wide findings and caveats: Baseline serostatus was positive in only six AZD1222 recipients. White British ancestry dominated among donors, who included more females, and clonal diversity was possibly underestimated. Sampling that yielded the repertoires occurred only after the peak T cell response. There were vaccine-associated CD4 TCRs across spike, dominant at 160-218 and 743-854.

The germline V gene encodes CDR1 SGHVS and CDR2 FQNEAQ. The ends were cut back, 1 base at V and 1 base at J, with 7 bases in the middle. There are 14 residues in the CDR3. The chain carries TRBV7-8 and TRBJ1-1; D is undetermined. Sequenced material: peripheral blood, taken on day 0 of MenACWY control vaccination. The TCR was taken from an adult in good health. In DNA form, the CDR3 reads TGTGCCAGCAGCTTAGTCGCTGGGAACACTGAAGCTTTCTTT. This encodes CASSLVAGNTEAFF.